These T cell receptor beta chains were read from a single sample in a study of control samples from healthy donors and cancer patients. Sequencing was performed with immunoSEQ multiplex PCR; in TCRdb, only in-frame clones are kept and a portion is missing. The top ten clones hold around 5.4% of a sample with about 120,000 clones, roughly 92% of them seen once. The source material was blood. Receptors were obtained from a man younger than 30 in good health. The CDR3 runs from the conserved cysteine through the conserved F or W. The order of the fields is D gene, clone size, J gene, V gene, CDR3 protein, CDR3 DNA. D genes are given only for firm matches. Clone size is given for some rows only: seen once, a few or many times, or a class if the clone is expanded.

d_call: -; clone_size: -; j_call: TRBJ2-7; v_call: TRBV6-2/TRBV6-3; cdr3_aa: CASSYQLELGAYEQYF; cdr3_nt: TGTGCCAGCAGTTACCAGCTAGAACTCGGGGCTTACGAGCAGTACTTC
d_call: TRBD2; clone_size: -; j_call: TRBJ2-1; v_call: TRBV20-1; cdr3_aa: CSASWRGGRDEQFF; cdr3_nt: TGCAGTGCTAGTTGGCGGGGGGGCCGGGATGAGCAGTTCTTC
d_call: -; clone_size: -; j_call: TRBJ1-4; v_call: TRBV4-1; cdr3_aa: CASTEGGGVEKLFF; cdr3_nt: TGCGCCAGTACCGAGGGTGGCGGGGTTGAAAAACTGTTTTTT
d_call: -; clone_size: -; j_call: TRBJ1-6; v_call: TRBV2; cdr3_aa: CASRPRYDGGSPLHF; cdr3_nt: TGTGCCAGCCGGCCCCGATACGACGGGGGTTCACCCCTCCACTTT
d_call: -; clone_size: few; j_call: TRBJ2-3; v_call: TRBV9; cdr3_aa: CASSVGGLADTQYF; cdr3_nt: TGTGCCAGCAGCGTTGGGGGGCTCGCAGATACGCAGTATTTT
d_call: TRBD1; clone_size: -; j_call: TRBJ1-1; v_call: TRBV10-3; cdr3_aa: CAISEDRGPTEAFF; cdr3_nt: TGTGCCATCAGTGAAGACAGGGGTCCCACTGAAGCTTTCTTT
d_call: -; clone_size: once; j_call: TRBJ1-5; v_call: TRBV21-1; cdr3_aa: CASSKGNIGQGANNQPQHF; cdr3_nt: TGTGCCAGCAGCAAAGGAAATATTGGACAGGGGGCAAACAATCAGCCCCAGCATTTT
d_call: -; clone_size: once; j_call: TRBJ1-5; v_call: TRBV12-5; cdr3_aa: CASGLVRLGESDQPQHF; cdr3_nt: TGTGCTAGTGGTTTGGTAAGGCTTGGGGAGAGCGATCAGCCCCAGCATTTT
d_call: -; clone_size: -; j_call: TRBJ1-5; v_call: TRBV30; cdr3_aa: CAWNKGPARYQPQHF; cdr3_nt: TGTGCCTGGAACAAGGGACCGGCCCGCTATCAGCCCCAGCATTTT
d_call: TRBD1; clone_size: -; j_call: TRBJ1-1; v_call: TRBV3-1/TRBV3-2; cdr3_aa: CASSQGRQGASMNTEAFF; cdr3_nt: TGTGCCAGCAGCCAAGGGCGACAGGGGGCCTCCATGAACACTGAAGCTTTCTTT
d_call: -; clone_size: -; j_call: TRBJ1-5; v_call: TRBV2; cdr3_aa: CASSGQYSNQPQHF; cdr3_nt: TGTGCCAGCAGTGGACAATATAGCAATCAGCCCCAGCATTTT
d_call: -; clone_size: -; j_call: TRBJ1-1; v_call: TRBV7-9; cdr3_aa: CASSSGTGLEAFF; cdr3_nt: TGTGCCAGCAGCTCCGGGACCGGTCTTGAAGCTTTCTTT
d_call: TRBD1; clone_size: once; j_call: TRBJ2-2; v_call: TRBV6-6; cdr3_aa: CASSYERGPTGELFF; cdr3_nt: TGTGCCAGCAGTTATGAAAGGGGGCCGACCGGGGAGCTGTTTTTT
d_call: -; clone_size: -; j_call: TRBJ1-5; v_call: TRBV19; cdr3_aa: CASREVVVAGYSNQPQHF; cdr3_nt: TGTGCCAGTAGAGAAGTTGTGGTTGCAGGGTATAGCAATCAGCCCCAGCATTTT
d_call: -; clone_size: few; j_call: TRBJ2-7; v_call: TRBV5-4; cdr3_aa: CASSLSGGFSYEQYF; cdr3_nt: TGTGCCAGCAGCCTCTCCGGCGGCTTTTCCTACGAGCAGTACTTC
d_call: -; clone_size: -; j_call: TRBJ1-2; v_call: TRBV5-1; cdr3_aa: CASGFDGPGYYGYTF; cdr3_nt: TGCGCCAGCGGCTTCGATGGGCCCGGTTATTATGGCTACACCTTC
d_call: -; clone_size: -; j_call: TRBJ2-5; v_call: TRBV7-9; cdr3_aa: CAFARETQYF; cdr3_nt: TGTGCCTTCGCTAGAGAGACCCAGTACTTC
d_call: TRBD1; clone_size: few; j_call: TRBJ2-5; v_call: TRBV7-3; cdr3_aa: CASSPDRGVKTQYF; cdr3_nt: TGTGCCAGCAGCCCAGACAGGGGTGTGAAGACCCAGTACTTC
d_call: -; clone_size: -; j_call: TRBJ1-2; v_call: TRBV11-2; cdr3_aa: CASSLRGKDYGYTF; cdr3_nt: TGTGCCAGCAGCTTAAGGGGAAAAGACTATGGCTACACCTTC
d_call: -; clone_size: once; j_call: TRBJ1-1; v_call: TRBV27; cdr3_aa: CASSFRQRNTEAFF; cdr3_nt: TGTGCCAGCAGTTTCAGACAGAGGAACACTGAAGCTTTCTTT
d_call: -; clone_size: -; j_call: TRBJ1-6; v_call: TRBV4-2; cdr3_aa: CASSQGVLDLGSLLHF; cdr3_nt: TGTGCCAGCAGCCAAGGGGTTTTAGACCTCGGAAGTCTCCTCCACTTT
d_call: -; clone_size: -; j_call: TRBJ1-1; v_call: TRBV12-5; cdr3_aa: CASGLIGLNTEAFF; cdr3_nt: TGTGCTAGTGGTTTGATTGGTTTGAACACTGAAGCTTTCTTT
d_call: -; clone_size: -; j_call: TRBJ1-1; v_call: TRBV7-2; cdr3_aa: CASSLAGVYTEAFF; cdr3_nt: TGTGCCAGCAGCTTAGCAGGGGTGTACACTGAAGCTTTCTTT
d_call: -; clone_size: -; j_call: TRBJ1-6; v_call: TRBV14; cdr3_aa: CASSQSPNSPLHF; cdr3_nt: TGTGCCAGCAGCCAATCTCCGAATTCACCCCTCCACTTT
d_call: -; clone_size: -; j_call: TRBJ2-7; v_call: TRBV18; cdr3_aa: CASSGRGKNYEQYF; cdr3_nt: TGTGCCAGCTCAGGGCGTGGCAAAAACTACGAGCAGTACTTC
d_call: -; clone_size: -; j_call: TRBJ1-2; v_call: TRBV10-3; cdr3_aa: CAISESGGLGYTF; cdr3_nt: TGTGCCATCAGTGAGTCCGGGGGGCTTGGCTACACCTTC
d_call: -; clone_size: -; j_call: TRBJ1-3; v_call: TRBV9; cdr3_aa: CASSGREGFSGNTIYF; cdr3_nt: TGTGCCAGCAGCGGCCGGGAGGGATTCTCTGGAAACACCATATATTTT
d_call: TRBD1; clone_size: -; j_call: TRBJ1-1; v_call: TRBV4-1; cdr3_aa: CASSQWTGNTEAFF; cdr3_nt: TGCGCCAGCAGCCAATGGACAGGGAACACTGAAGCTTTCTTT
d_call: -; clone_size: -; j_call: TRBJ2-3; v_call: TRBV10-3; cdr3_aa: CAIRADSNTDTQYF; cdr3_nt: TGTGCCATCAGAGCGGACTCAAACACAGATACGCAGTATTTT
d_call: -; clone_size: once; j_call: TRBJ2-6; v_call: TRBV13; cdr3_aa: CASSLEKGSGANVLTF; cdr3_nt: TGTGCCAGCAGCTTAGAAAAGGGTTCTGGGGCCAACGTCCTGACTTTC
d_call: -; clone_size: -; j_call: TRBJ1-4; v_call: TRBV7-9; cdr3_aa: CASSLDGRASEKLFF; cdr3_nt: TGTGCCAGCAGCTTAGATGGCCGGGCCAGTGAAAAACTGTTTTTT
d_call: -; clone_size: once; j_call: TRBJ2-5; v_call: TRBV6-5; cdr3_aa: CASSPTTQETQYF; cdr3_nt: TGTGCCAGCAGCCCGACTACCCAAGAGACCCAGTACTTC
d_call: -; clone_size: -; j_call: TRBJ1-1; v_call: TRBV5-1; cdr3_aa: CASSLAGGLNTEAFF; cdr3_nt: TGCGCCAGCAGCTTGGCCGGGGGCCTGAACACTGAAGCTTTCTTT
d_call: -; clone_size: -; j_call: TRBJ2-3; v_call: TRBV9; cdr3_aa: CASSVDGDTQYF; cdr3_nt: TGTGCCAGCAGCGTAGACGGGGATACGCAGTATTTT